Ten or more counts support the clone carrying this T cell receptor beta chain. These data belong to a study of T cell repertoires in cytomegalovirus infection. Germline V gene lookup returns CDR1 MNHEY and CDR2 SVGEGT. The CDR3 consists of 16 residues. The V gene end was trimmed by 0 bases and the J gene end by 4 bases; junction bases not matched to a gene: 8. TCRdb called the reads again in MiXCR, with one record for every CDR3 protein. Of 290,000 or so distinct CDR3 sequences listed, around 10% are singletons. The rearrangement links TRBV6-2 or TRBV6-3 to TRBJ1-1, with 7 bases aligning to TRBD1. The TCR sequence derives from a human donor in good health (CMV status not recorded). Some clones in this sample may be carry-over from other donors' samples. Sequencing was done on a sample of PBMCs. The CDR3 loop is CASSYSSDRASTEAFF. In DNA, the CDR3 is TGTGCCAGCAGTTACTCGTCAGACAGGGCCTCCACTGAAGCTTTCTTT.